This record concerns one TCR beta chain sequence. Its binding antigen is unknown. No much larger clone is present one base from it, and per-base qualities are unavailable. The germline V gene encodes CDR1 SQVTM and CDR2 ANQGSEA. From the cysteine through the phenylalanine, the CDR3 covers 14 amino acids. Just CDR3 DNA is preserved here, 42 bases in frame from base 1. Trimming removed 8 bases from V and 1 base from J, leaving 14 bases between the germline ends. The donors were 40 or so Caucasian individuals from Russia, aged about 6 to 100 years, who were systemically healthy. About 9.8 milliliters of peripheral blood were drawn from each donor into EDTA-treated Vacutainer tubes. Ficoll-Paque density-gradient centrifugation was used to isolate PBMCs, with at least 6.5 million per sample. Trizol reagent was used to extract total RNA from the PBMCs, yielding at least 5 micrograms per sample. Naive CD45RAhigh/CD27high T cell percentages were measured by flow cytometry on a PBMC aliquot from every donor.

The library relied on 5' RACE. Sequencing used an Illumina HiSeq 2500. A second PCR of about 6 to 11 cycles was performed with a sample-barcoded 5' primer and a J-beta primer mix. Each TCR beta cDNA molecule received a unique molecular identifier from a template-switch 5' adaptor carrying 12 random nucleotides. At least 2.5 million CDR3-containing paired-end reads were obtained from each sample. The Mint cDNA synthesis kit, primed by a TRBC-specific oligonucleotide, was used to synthesize first-strand cDNA from all RNA. Following uracil-DNA glycosylase treatment, a first 18-cycle PCR with universal primers M1SS and BC2_uni_R was performed on all cDNA. Per the authors' processing: Each sample was normalized by randomly selecting 1 million high-quality reads, each carrying a distinct molecular identifier. Reads sharing molecular identifiers were discarded rather than binned into consensus sequences. MiTCR, run with a Q25 quality threshold and the strictest error-elimination algorithm, handled CDR3 identification, clonotype clustering and error correction. A nonparametric unseen species model using Euler transformation provided a lower-bound estimate of total TCR beta diversity. TCRdb reprocessing: public reads trimmed at Q25 with fastp, clones called with MiXCR, in-frame beta chains kept. When rows share a CDR3 protein, they turn into one entry using the most common DNA and genes. TCRdb, not the authors, supplied the V and J calls. This sample is represented by under 2,000,000 distinct CDR3 sequences; about 50% of them were singletons. The ten biggest clones cover around 2.1% of the sample.

These data originate in a study of blood T cells in healthy people across ages (dated by TCRdb to the mid-2010s). With regard to the full study: Template switching captured roughly one uniquely barcoded TCR beta cDNA molecule per two T cells in model experiments. Donors of different ages were randomly distributed across sequencing lanes to avoid experimental bias. The donors were divided into four age groups: young (average approximately 17 years), middle-aged (about 40), aged (about 62) and long-lived (roughly 82). To track age-related changes in TCR beta repertoire diversity, the study relied on deep sequencing normalized with unique cDNA molecular identifiers. Using the same blood draw, the study looked at two additional independent replicas of 1 million unique cDNA reads for two donors, one aged 18 to 29 and the other aged 80 or older.

The research as a whole found: Compared with the aged group, the long-lived group had more naive CD4+ T cells, fewer expanded clones and increased TCR diversity, a pattern suggesting age selection. Observed TCR beta diversity per million T cells fell roughly linearly with age, and a significant reduction was already apparent by age roughly 40. There was a strong correlation between observed TCR beta diversity and the percentage of naive T cells measured by flow cytometry. Total diversity estimates from one million sequenced T cells were considered lower bounds and underestimates. Conclusive comparison of naive and antigen-experienced compartments was prevented by the profiling of bulk unsorted PBMCs. Because donor CMV infection status was unknown, age-related changes in expanded clonotypes were potentially confounded.

The chain is encoded by TRBV29-1 joined to TRBJ2-2; the D gene is possibly TRBD1 or TRBD2, each agreeing over 6 bases. The material sequenced was blood. The clonotype comes from a middle-aged woman in good health. The DNA sequence reads TGCAGCAGCCAAAAGGGGGGGAACACCGGGGAGCTGTTTTTT. Its amino acids are CSSQKGGNTGELFF.